This TCR beta chain was identified in a study of cytomegalovirus exposure and HLA in healthy donors. Study-wide context: Inside one of the first data releases sat about 91 million unique TCRs taken from HLA-typed donors.

PCR was performed using 60 Vbeta and 13 Jbeta primers. Here immunoSEQ multiplex PCR was the method, and the copy in TCRdb shows in-frame clones only, minus some. Found here are about 150,000 clones; the top ten clones hold roughly 2%. Notes on this clone: Antigen specificity is unknown.

Study outcomes and limitations: In a later analysis, TCR association rates varied by HLA locus: DRB1 most, HLA-C fewest. Later analysis identified a missense DCLRE1C variant that was linked to TCR beta V- and J-gene trimming. TCR beta chains numbering under 200 were designated cytomegalovirus-associated.

Sequencing was performed on PBMCs. This clonotype originated in a man aged 30-40 years in good health and CMV-seronegative.

This CDR3 reads CASRGTSGRASTDTQYF. CDR3 nucleotides: TGTGCCAGCAGAGGGACTAGCGGGAGGGCTAGCACAGATACGCAGTATTTT. The chain employs TRBV27 and TRBJ2-3; TRBD2 matches at 16 bases. The V gene's germline CDR1 is MNHEY and CDR2 SMNVEV (reference sequence). The length of the CDR3 is 17 residues. Trimming at V came to 6 bases and at J to 0 bases, leaving 3 bases not matched to a gene.